These 17 T cell receptor beta chains came from one sample sequenced in a study of T-cell memory formation after mild COVID-19. Each CDR3 protein gets one entry after TCRdb re-called the 5' RACE reads with MiXCR. The sample holds 530,000 or so distinct CDR3 sequences, around 15% seen once. The sequenced sample consisted of PBMCs or a T cell subset sorted from them (not recorded which). These receptors came from an adult woman who had mild COVID-19 (a few samples of this study predate the infection). Cell type and time point are not known.

This clonotype was recorded a few times. This sequence joins TRBV12-3 or TRBV12-4 and TRBJ2-3, with TRBD2 as a possible D gene (7 bases). The V and J ends lost 4 bases and 0 bases respectively, with 14 bases between them. This CDR3 region has 16 residues. The CDR3: CASSSPGGFSTDTQYF. As DNA, the CDR3 is TGTGCCAGCAGTTCCCCGGGGGGCTTTAGCACAGATACGCAGTATTTT.

This rearrangement joins TRBV7-3 to TRBJ1-2; perhaps TRBD1 as D (5 bases). Looked up from germline, CDR1 is SGHTA and CDR2 is FQGTGA. The CDR3 is 16 residues long. Trimming removed 5 bases from V and 8 bases from J, with 24 bases in between. CDR3 sequence reads: CASSLQPQGGREGYTF. CDR3 DNA: TGTGCCAGCAGCCTTCAACCCCAGGGAGGGCGAGAGGGCTACACCTTC.

This rearrangement joins TRBV18 to TRBJ2-3; D is undetermined. This CDR3 has 12 residues. V gave up 6 bases and J gave up 3 bases, with 7 bases separating them. The V gene's germline CDR1 is KGHSH and CDR2 LQKENI. This chain's CDR3 is CASSHETDTQYF. DNA of the CDR3: TGTGCCAGCTCGCACGAGACAGATACGCAGTATTTT.

The gene calls are TRBV10-3 and TRBJ2-1; 9 positions agree with TRBD2. Germline CDR1 and CDR2: ENHRY and SYGVKD. V shed 11 bases, J shed 6 bases, and the junction held 8 bases outside the gene matches. The CDR3 runs to 13 residues. CDR3 sequence: CASGLAMSNEQFF. CDR3 coding DNA: TGTGCCTCCGGACTAGCGATGTCCAATGAGCAGTTCTTC.

Sample share makes this clonotype medium-sized. The rearrangement uses TRBV12-3 or TRBV12-4 and TRBJ2-7, with D perhaps matching TRBD1 (6 bases). The germline V and J ends were trimmed by 1 base and 3 bases, with 10 bases remaining between them. The CDR3 covers 14 residues. DNA of the CDR3: TGTGCCAGCAGTTTAGAGAGGGGGAGCTACGAGCAGTACTTC. Its translation: CASSLERGSYEQYF.

This clonotype was picked up a small number of times. V gene TRBV12-3 or TRBV12-4 combines with J gene TRBJ2-6; TRBD1 agrees at 10 bases. This CDR3 is built from 19 residues. V was pared by 4 bases and J by 2 bases, with 11 bases of the junction left unmatched. The DNA of the CDR3 is TGTGCCAGCAGTTCCCCCGGGACAGGGGCTTTCCCTGGGGCCAACGTCCTGACTTTC. Its protein is CASSSPGTGAFPGANVLTF.

This clonotype appeared a few times. The chain couples TRBV7-8 to TRBJ1-1; D perhaps matches TRBD1 (6 bases). V lost 4 bases and J 4 bases, leaving 13 bases between the germline ends. The germline gives CDR1 SGHVS, CDR2 FQNEAQ. CDR3 size: 14 residues. As DNA, the CDR3 is TGTGCCAGCAGCTACGGGGGGCCCTTCACTGAAGCTTTCTTT. It encodes CASSYGGPFTEAFF.

The V gene is TRBV24-1, the J gene TRBJ2-1; 9 nucleotides match TRBD2. V was clipped by 5 bases and J by 8 bases; unmatched bases: 9. The CDR3 runs 15 residues. Per the germline V gene, CDR1 is KGHDR and CDR2 is SFDVKD. The CDR3 DNA is TGTGCCACCAGTGTTGGAATAGCGGGAGTTTATGAGCAGTTCTTC. Its translation is CATSVGIAGVYEQFF.

A few counts support this clonotype. The V and J genes are TRBV5-1 and TRBJ2-3, with 11 bases that match TRBD2. The germline V gene has CDR1 SGHRS and CDR2 YFSETQ. V shed 4 bases, J shed 2 bases, and the junction held 6 bases outside the gene matches. This CDR3 region has 16 residues. The CDR3 sequence is CASSDSGRGFTDTQYF. The CDR3 DNA is TGCGCCAGCAGCGATAGCGGGAGGGGATTCACAGATACGCAGTATTTT.

This clonotype was seen more than once but under ten times. This chain links TRBV27 with TRBJ2-3, with 11 bases matching TRBD2. This CDR3 is 16 amino acids long. V dropped 5 bases and J dropped 5; count of bases not matched to a gene: 9. CDR1 MNHEY and CDR2 SMNVEV come from the germline V gene (reference sequence). Here the CDR3 DNA reads TGTGCCAGCAGTCTAAATAGCGGGGGGGCAATAGATACGCAGTATTTT. It codes for CASSLNSGGAIDTQYF.

The table lists this clonotype with a few counts. V gene TRBV6-5 combines with J gene TRBJ1-1, with D possibly matching TRBD1 (6 bases). V was shortened by 2 bases and J by 7 bases, with 11 bases between the two germline ends. This CDR3 has 13 amino acids. The V gene's germline CDR1 is MNHEY and CDR2 SVGAGI. The chain's CDR3 is CASSYQGLGEAFF. In DNA, the CDR3 is TGTGCCAGCAGTTACCAGGGGCTGGGTGAAGCTTTCTTT.

This sequence joins TRBV7-9 and TRBJ1-2; D is perhaps TRBD1 (6 bases). Trimming shortened V by 7 bases and J by 3 bases, and 15 bases separated the two germline ends. This CDR3 comprises 14 residues. Looked up from germline, CDR1 is SEHNR and CDR2 is FQNEAQ (reference sequence). DNA for the CDR3: TGTGCCAGCACCCCCCGGGCAGGGGACTATGGCTACACCTTC. This encodes CASTPRAGDYGYTF. Looking up the rest from reference TRBV7-9 and TRBJ1-2 gives the full variable domain: DTGVSQNPRHKITKRGQNVTFRCDPISEHNRLYWYRQTLGQGPEFLTYFQNEAQLEKSRLLSDRFSAERPKGSFSTLEIQRTEQGDSAMYLCASTPRAGDYGYTFGSGTRLTVV.

The rearrangement joins TRBV11-2 to TRBJ2-1; 9 nucleotides agree with TRBD1. CDR3 length equals 15 residues. J was trimmed by 4 bases and V by 5 bases; bases with no gene match: 6. CDR1 and CDR2 from the germline V gene are SGHAT and FQNNGV. The CDR3 sequence: CASSRDRDQYNEQFF. The CDR3 nucleotides are TGTGCCAGCAGCCGGGACAGGGATCAGTACAATGAGCAGTTCTTC.

This clonotype was seen more than once but under ten times. The chain has TRBV28 and TRBJ2-3; tentative D call: TRBD2 (6 bases). Germline CDR1 MDHEN, CDR2 SYDVKM. The CDR3 is 14 amino acids. The V end was cut by 4 bases, the J end by 2 bases, with 10 bases between. The CDR3 bases are TGTGCCAGCAGTTGGAGGGAACTCACAGATACGCAGTATTTT. As protein: CASSWRELTDTQYF.

The chain joins TRBV4-2 to TRBJ1-6, with a possible D match to TRBD1 (6 bases). The length of the CDR3 is 14 residues. The germline V gene encodes CDR1 LGHNA and CDR2 YNFKEQ. Trimming pared 5 bases from V and 9 bases from J, leaving 14 bases between. CDR3 residues: CASSVQGVASPLHF. The CDR3 bases are TGTGCCAGCAGCGTACAGGGAGTAGCTTCACCCCTCCACTTT.

The table lists this clonotype with a few counts. The chain uses TRBV12-3 or TRBV12-4 and TRBJ1-5; 7 nucleotides match TRBD1. The J segment lost 11 bases and the V segment lost 5 bases, leaving 6 bases of the junction unmatched. CDR3 size: 12 residues. The CDR3 nucleotides are TGTGCCAGCAGTCCGACAGGGACAGCCCAGCATTTT. As protein: CASSPTGTAQHF.

This clonotype was detected only a few times. The CDR3 region has the DNA TGTGCCAGCCAGGGACAGTCCAGCAATCAGCCCCAGCATTTT. Translated, it gives CASQGQSSNQPQHF. The chain uses TRBV6-6 and TRBJ1-5; 7 nucleotides agree with TRBD1. CDR3 length: 14 residues. Trimming removed 8 bases from V and 1 base from J; junction bases left unmatched: 5. The V gene's germline CDR1 is MNHNY and CDR2 SVGAGI (reference sequence).